A single sample gave rise to the 24 T cell receptor beta chains below, sequenced in a study of blood T cell repertoires in COVID-19. The repertoire was sequenced with immunoSEQ multiplex PCR; TCRdb's copy has only in-frame clones and lacks some. The sample lists tens of thousands of clones, about nine tenths seen once, with roughly 2% in the top ten. The sample comprised peripheral blood. Receptors were obtained from a man aged 30-40 years with acute or convalescent COVID-19.

V and J are TRBV15 and TRBJ1-5; the D gene is possibly TRBD1 (5 bases). Germline values: CDR1 LNHNV, CDR2 YYDKDF (reference sequence). CDR3 length: 15 amino acids. V shed 3 bases and J shed 3 bases, with 12 bases lying between them. CDR3 in DNA: TGTGCCACCAGCAGGACCACAGGATCCAATCAGCCCCAGCATTTT. This encodes CATSRTTGSNQPQHF.

The gene calls are TRBV27 and TRBJ1-1; 9 bases line up with TRBD1. The CDR3 contains 15 residues. Germline-derived CDR1 and CDR2 are MNHEY and SMNVEV (reference sequence). J gave up 4 bases and V 8 bases, and 11 bases lay outside the gene matches. DNA of the CDR3: TGTGCCAGCGGATTAACAGGGGGCGGGCTCACTGAAGCTTTCTTT. Amino acid sequence: CASGLTGGGLTEAFF.

The sample holds one count of this clone. This sequence joins TRBV7-9 and TRBJ2-2, with TRBD1 matching over 7 bases. After removal of 2 bases from V and 4 bases from J, the junction contained 4 bases not matched to a gene. The CDR3 sequence is 15 residues long. CDR1 is SEHNR, CDR2 FQNEAQ, per germline (reference sequence). The CDR3 DNA reads TGTGCCAGCAGCTTACAAGGGGGCGGCACCGGGGAGCTGTTTTTT. The encoded protein is CASSLQGGGTGELFF.

The chain uses TRBV5-4 and TRBJ1-2, with 8 positions matching TRBD1. V gave up 0 bases and J gave up 3 bases; unmatched junction bases: 1. Germline V gene sequence: CDR1 SGHNT, CDR2 YYREEE (reference sequence). The CDR3 loop spans 14 amino acids. In DNA form, the CDR3 reads TGTGCCAGCAGCTTGGCAGGGGGCGACTATGGCTACACCTTC. Residues: CASSLAGGDYGYTF. Full variable domain (outside the CDR3, taken from reference TRBV5-4 and TRBJ1-2): ETGVTQSPTHLIKTRGQQVTLRCSSQSGHNTVSWYQQALGQGPQFIFQYYREEENGRGNFPPRFSGLQFPNYSSELNVNALELDDSALYLCASSLAGGDYGYTFGSGTRLTVV.

J is TRBJ1-1 and V is TRBV19, with D hard to call. The CDR3 extends over 12 amino acids. Deletions cut 3 bases from V and 3 bases from J, with 5 bases between. Per the germline V gene, CDR1 is LNHDA and CDR2 is SQIVND (reference sequence). The DNA of the CDR3 is TGTGCCAGTAGTATCATTGACACTGAAGCTTTCTTT. This sequence encodes CASSIIDTEAFF.

The CDR3 sequence: CASSLTGWNSPLHF. The CDR3 nucleotides read TGTGCCAGCAGTTTGACAGGGTGGAATTCACCCCTCCACTTT. The chain joins TRBV27 to TRBJ1-6, with TRBD1 matching 7 bases. The CDR3 totals 14 residues. Germline trimming cut 3 bases from V and 7 bases from J; bases unmatched to any gene: 3. Germline V CDR1 and CDR2: MNHEY, SMNVEV (reference sequence).

The J gene is TRBJ1-3, the V gene TRBV12-5, with TRBD1 as a possible D gene (6 bases). Germline V gives CDR1 LGHNT, CDR2 FRNRAP. The CDR3 contains 14 residues. V lost 7 bases and J lost 7, with 17 bases in between. The DNA of the CDR3 is TGTGCTAGTGCCCAACAGGGTATAGGGAACACCATATATTTT. It is translated as CASAQQGIGNTIYF.

This chain uses TRBV19 with TRBJ1-5; a weak D match, TRBD1 (6 bases). V dropped 2 bases and J dropped 3 bases, with 11 bases sitting between them. The germline V gene has CDR1 LNHDA and CDR2 SQIVND (reference sequence). The CDR3 is made up of 15 amino acids. CDR3 coding DNA: TGTGCCAGTAGTATAATCTCAGGGGACAATCAGCCCCAGCATTTT. This encodes CASSIISGDNQPQHF.

This chain uses TRBV5-1 with TRBJ1-2; D uncertain. The CDR3 loop spans 13 amino acids. Germline CDR1 reads SGHRS; CDR2 reads YFSETQ. The V end lost 0 bases, the J end lost 8 bases, and 11 bases lay between the germline ends. In DNA, the CDR3 is TGCGCCAGCAGCTTGGGAGGGAACAGCGGCTACACCTTC. Encoded protein: CASSLGGNSGYTF.

The chain joins TRBV6-6 to TRBJ2-7; a possible D gene is TRBD1 (5 bases). The V end was cut by 5 bases, the J end by 2 bases, with 16 bases between. The germline gives CDR1 MNHNY, CDR2 SVGAGI (reference sequence). This CDR3 spans 15 amino acids. CDR3 protein: CASSGQGKKPYEQYF. The CDR3 DNA reads as TGTGCCAGCAGTGGGCAGGGAAAGAAACCCTACGAGCAGTACTTC.

The chain carries TRBV7-2 and TRBJ2-3; 16 nucleotides align to TRBD2. Germline CDR1 is SGHTA and CDR2 is FQGNSA. V dropped 7 bases and J dropped 10; count of bases not matched to a gene: 8. The length of the CDR3 is 15 residues. This chain's CDR3 is CASKGLAGGPLSQYF. The DNA of the CDR3 is TGTGCCAGCAAGGGACTAGCGGGAGGGCCATTATCGCAGTATTTT.

The sample holds one count of this clone. The chain links TRBV12-5 to TRBJ2-5; 10 bases align to TRBD1. Germline assignment: CDR1 LGHNT and CDR2 FRNRAP. V trimming: 4 bases; J trimming: 2 bases; junction bases outside the gene matches: 28. The CDR3 runs 23 residues. The CDR3 DNA is TGTGCTAGTGGTTACCGTGGGACAGGGGAGTTCCCCCCAAAGATGAGTGCACAAGAGACCCAGTACTTC. It encodes CASGYRGTGEFPPKMSAQETQYF.

Only one count was recorded for this clone. The rearrangement uses TRBV19 and TRBJ1-1; maybe TRBD1 (6 bases). V shed 1 base and J shed 1 base, with 13 bases lying between them. The length of the CDR3 is 16 residues. CDR1 and CDR2 from the germline V gene are LNHDA and SQIVND (reference sequence). In nucleotides, the CDR3 is TGTGCCAGTAGTATAGGCTGGGCGGGGGCGAACACTGAAGCTTTCTTT. Its protein product is CASSIGWAGANTEAFF.

V usage is TRBV3-1 (or the pseudogene TRBV3-2) and J usage is TRBJ1-2; perhaps TRBD1 as D (6 bases). Trimming pared 6 bases from V and 4 bases from J, leaving 9 bases between. Germline loops: CDR1 LGHDT, CDR2 YNNKEL (reference sequence). The CDR3 is 12 residues long. The CDR3 region is CASRQGVYGYTF. The CDR3 coding sequence is TGTGCCAGCAGACAGGGAGTCTATGGCTACACCTTC.

Only one count was recorded for this clone. The CDR3: CASSFQRYGYTF. The CDR3 coding sequence is TGTGCCAGCAGCTTTCAACGGTATGGCTACACCTTC. The chain links TRBV5-6 to TRBJ1-2; D unresolved. V lost 2 bases, J lost 5 bases, and 7 bases lay in between. The CDR3 is 12 amino acids. Per the germline V gene, CDR1 is SGHDT and CDR2 is YYEEEE.

The rearrangement joins TRBV28 to TRBJ1-1, with 7 nucleotides matching TRBD1. The trim removed 5 bases at V and 4 bases at J, leaving 10 bases unmatched. Germline CDR1 and CDR2: MDHEN and SYDVKM. This CDR3 has 15 residues. CDR3 nucleotide sequence: TGTGCCAGCAGTCCAGGGGGAACCTTGGGCACTGAAGCTTTCTTT. It encodes CASSPGGTLGTEAFF.

The chain joins TRBV7-8 to TRBJ1-2; D possibly corresponds to TRBD1 (6 bases). Germline values: CDR1 SGHVS, CDR2 FQNEAQ. CDR3 length equals 14 residues. V was shortened by 5 bases and J by 2 bases, with 12 bases between the two germline ends. DNA of the CDR3: TGTGCCAGCAGCCCCATAGGGGGAAACTATGGCTACACCTTC. Translated, it gives CASSPIGGNYGYTF. The full variable domain, completed using reference TRBV7-8 and TRBJ1-2, is GAGVSQSPRYKVAKRGQDVALRCDPISGHVSLFWYQQALGQGPEFLTYFQNEAQLDKSGLPSDRFFAERPEGSVSTLKIQRTQQEDSAVYLCASSPIGGNYGYTFGSGTRLTVV.

This clone was detected a few times. This chain links TRBV29-1 with TRBJ1-2, with D perhaps matching TRBD1 (6 bases). This CDR3 region has 16 residues. Germline V gene sequence: CDR1 SQVTM, CDR2 ANQGSEA. Trimming shortened V by 2 bases and J by 4 bases, and 20 bases separated the two germline ends. The DNA for the CDR3 is TGCAGCGTTGAATCCAGGGGCCTGGGGAATCTCTATGGCTACACCTTC. The encoded protein is CSVESRGLGNLYGYTF.

The V and J genes are TRBV20-1 and TRBJ1-1, with a possible D match to TRBD1 (5 bases). Germline V lookup: CDR1 DFQATT, CDR2 SNEGSKA (reference sequence). With 3 bases removed from V and 8 bases from J, the gap between germline ends came to 10 bases. The CDR3 sequence is 11 residues long. In DNA form, the CDR3 reads TGCAGTGCTAGGGGGCTACGGGAAGCTTTCTTT. Translation: CSARGLREAFF.

The rearrangement joins TRBV2 to TRBJ1-1; 7 bases are shared with TRBD1. This CDR3 has 16 amino acids. Trimming took 7 bases from V and 2 from J; bases not matched to a gene: 13. Germline loops: CDR1 SNHLY, CDR2 FYNNEI. CDR3 amino acids: CASIRESTGVNTEAFF. CDR3 in DNA: TGTGCCAGCATCCGAGAAAGTACAGGGGTAAACACTGAAGCTTTCTTT.

The genes are TRBV5-6 and TRBJ1-6, with 10 positions matching TRBD1. With 4 bases clipped from V and 7 bases from J, the junction kept 8 bases outside the gene matches. The CDR3 covers 16 residues. Germline V CDR1 and CDR2: SGHDT, YYEEEE. This CDR3 is CASSQRDRGGNSPLHF. Written as DNA, the CDR3 is TGTGCCAGCAGCCAAAGGGACAGGGGTGGCAATTCACCCCTCCACTTT. The entire variable domain, with the rest obtained from reference TRBV5-6 and TRBJ1-6, is as follows: DAGVTQSPTHLIKTRGQQVTLRCSPKSGHDTVSWYQQALGQGPQFIFQYYEEEERQRGNFPDRFSGHQFPNYSSELNVNALLLGDSALYLCASSQRDRGGNSPLHFGNGTRLTVT.

The chain has TRBV7-2 and TRBJ1-2, with 7 bases fitting TRBD1. This CDR3 spans 14 amino acids. Losses at the gene ends were 5 bases for V and 5 bases for J; bases not matched to a gene: 8. CDR1 and CDR2 (germline): SGHTA, FQGNSA. The chain's CDR3 is CASSRATGQYGYTF. The CDR3 DNA sequence: TGTGCCAGCAGCCGTGCCACGGGACAGTATGGCTACACCTTC.

The V and J genes are TRBV30 and TRBJ2-1, with a possible D match to TRBD1 (6 bases). From germline, CDR1 is GTSNPN and CDR2 SVGIG (reference sequence). This CDR3 is built from 12 residues. With 2 bases removed from V and 8 bases from J, the gap between germline ends came to 10 bases. The CDR3 spells CAWSYRDYEQFF. The CDR3 DNA reads as TGTGCCTGGAGTTACAGGGATTATGAGCAGTTCTTC.

This clone appeared once. This chain joins TRBV9 and TRBJ1-2, with 10 nucleotides matching TRBD1. Germline CDR1 reads SGDLS; CDR2 reads YYNGEE. Losses at the gene ends were 1 base for V and 2 bases for J; bases not matched to a gene: 5. The CDR3 has 16 amino acids. CDR3 sequence: CASSVNPGQGNYGYTF. The CDR3 nucleotides are TGTGCCAGCAGCGTAAATCCGGGACAGGGGAACTATGGCTACACCTTC.